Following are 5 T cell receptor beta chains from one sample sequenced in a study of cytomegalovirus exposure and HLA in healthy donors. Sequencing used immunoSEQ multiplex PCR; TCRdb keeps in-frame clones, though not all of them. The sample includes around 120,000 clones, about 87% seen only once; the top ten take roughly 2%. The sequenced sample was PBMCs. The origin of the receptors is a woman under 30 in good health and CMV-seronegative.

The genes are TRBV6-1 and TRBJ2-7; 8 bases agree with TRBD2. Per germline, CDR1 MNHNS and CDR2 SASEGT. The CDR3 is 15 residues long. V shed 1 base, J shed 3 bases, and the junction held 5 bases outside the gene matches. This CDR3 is CASSEDGRAIYEQYF. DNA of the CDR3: TGTGCCAGCAGTGAAGACGGGAGGGCCATCTACGAGCAGTACTTC.

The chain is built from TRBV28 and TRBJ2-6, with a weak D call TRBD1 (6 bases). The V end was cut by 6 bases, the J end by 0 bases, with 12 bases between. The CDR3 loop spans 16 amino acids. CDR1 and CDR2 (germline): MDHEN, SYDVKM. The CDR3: CASSSGHLSGANVLTF. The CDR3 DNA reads TGTGCCAGCAGCTCGGGACACCTCTCTGGGGCCAACGTCCTGACTTTC.

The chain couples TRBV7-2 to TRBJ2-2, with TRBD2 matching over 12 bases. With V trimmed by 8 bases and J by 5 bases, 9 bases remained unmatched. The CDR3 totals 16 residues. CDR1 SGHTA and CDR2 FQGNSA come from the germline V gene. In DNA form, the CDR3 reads TGTGCCAGCGGGACCCGGACTAGCGGGATTACCGGGGAGCTGTTTTTT. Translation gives CASGTRTSGITGELFF.

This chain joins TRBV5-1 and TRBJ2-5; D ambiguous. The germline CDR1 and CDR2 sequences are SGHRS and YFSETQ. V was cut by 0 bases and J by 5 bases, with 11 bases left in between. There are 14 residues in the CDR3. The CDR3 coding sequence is TGCGCCAGCAGCTTGGCCACGGGTCTGGAGACCCAGTACTTC. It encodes CASSLATGLETQYF. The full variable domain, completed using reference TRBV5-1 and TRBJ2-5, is KAGVTQTPRYLIKTRGQQVTLSCSPISGHRSVSWYQQTPGQGLQFLFEYFSETQRNKGNFPGRFSGRQFSNSRSEMNVSTLELGDSALYLCASSLATGLETQYFGPGTRLLVL.

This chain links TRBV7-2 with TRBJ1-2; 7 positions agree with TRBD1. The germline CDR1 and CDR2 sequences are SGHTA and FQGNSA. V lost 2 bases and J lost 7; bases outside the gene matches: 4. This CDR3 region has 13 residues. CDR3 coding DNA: TGTGCCAGCAGCTTATTGACAGGGTTTGGCTACACCTTC. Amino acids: CASSLLTGFGYTF. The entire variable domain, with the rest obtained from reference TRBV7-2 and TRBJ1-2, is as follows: GAGVSQSPSNKVTEKGKDVELRCDPISGHTALYWYRQSLGQGLEFLIYFQGNSAPDKSGLPSDRFSAERTGGSVSTLTIQRTQQEDSAVYLCASSLLTGFGYTFGSGTRLTVV.